The rows below give T cell receptor beta chains drawn from one sample of a study of T cell responses to AZD1222 COVID-19 vaccine. Profiled with immunoSEQ multiplex PCR; TCRdb holds only in-frame clones, not every one. The sample consists of more than 80,000 clones, around 91% of them appearing once. Sequencing was performed on peripheral blood, taken 28 days after the second AZD1222 dose. The receptors were sampled from an adult who received the AZD1222 COVID-19 vaccine. The conserved cysteine and the conserved F or W are not part of the CDR3 here. Part of the rows lack a size; the others show once, few, many or a class for expanded clones.

TRBJ2-5,many,11,TRBV12-5,ASGLIGGETQY
TRBJ2-7,-,13,TRBV10-3,AISEGEGASYEQY
TRBJ1-1,once,12,TRBV11-2,ASSLVRQNTEAF
TRBJ1-3,-,12,TRBV6-1,ASSEGGSGNTIY
TRBJ2-5,-,12,TRBV7-3,ASSAPGLQETQY
TRBJ1-5,-,11,TRBV19,ATQVGGGQPQH
TRBJ1-1,-,13,TRBV21-1,ASSKVRQGYTEAF
TRBJ2-3,-,14,TRBV7-2,ASSSSFQRGTDTQY
TRBJ2-7,-,11,TRBV7-2,ASSVIRDNEQY
TRBJ2-1,once,16,TRBV7-2,ASSSLGTSASSYNEQF
TRBJ1-2,-,10,TRBV27,ASRGSVYGYT
TRBJ1-2,-,10,TRBV11-2,ASSPGGYGYT
TRBJ2-7,-,9,TRBV19,ASSLADEQY
TRBJ2-5,once,12,TRBV5-1,ASSTNSAQETQY
TRBJ1-6,-,13,TRBV7-8,ASSLNGQGQTPLH
TRBJ1-2,-,15,TRBV4-3,ASSQATPGTGSDGYT
TRBJ1-2,few,14,TRBV18,ASSPGGPGQSGGYT
TRBJ2-2,-,13,TRBV11-3,ASSPGTPNTGELF
TRBJ1-1,-,11,TRBV5-4,ASSIGGRTEAF
TRBJ2-1,-,14,TRBV6-4,ASSEESGRGYNEQF
TRBJ1-2,-,11,TRBV10-3,AISEIADYGYT
TRBJ2-1,-,12,TRBV20-1,SASSGVSYNEQF
TRBJ1-4,few,16,TRBV7-2,ASSPGQDSTATNEKLF
TRBJ1-5,-,12,TRBV5-8,ASSLIQVIQPQH
TRBJ1-1,-,13,TRBV6-5,ATRATGGADTEAF
TRBJ2-1,-,8,TRBV20-1,SADSNEQF
TRBJ1-2,-,11,TRBV2,ASSVGQGHGYT
TRBJ1-5,-,14,TRBV7-9,ASSLSAGGGNQPQH
TRBJ2-3,-,13,TRBV3-1/TRBV3-2,ASSPKRAFTDTQY
TRBJ2-7,-,13,TRBV5-1,ASSLGASGRYEQY
TRBJ1-2,-,13,TRBV19,ASSIVQGANYGYT
TRBJ1-4,-,12,TRBV27,ASSLVTGFEKLF
TRBJ1-5,-,12,TRBV12-5,ASGLDLDNQPQH
TRBJ2-5,-,10,TRBV11-3,ASSLVVETQY
TRBJ1-1,once,11,TRBV12-3/TRBV12-4,ASSRPMNTEAF
TRBJ2-2,-,12,TRBV7-7,ASSLEQGSGELF
TRBJ1-2,once,11,TRBV27,ASSTTSNYGYT
TRBJ1-1,-,8,TRBV29-1,SGLNTEAF
TRBJ2-1,-,12,TRBV10-3,AIRNGRAGDEQF
TRBJ2-7,-,11,TRBV5-1,ASSLAMEYEQY